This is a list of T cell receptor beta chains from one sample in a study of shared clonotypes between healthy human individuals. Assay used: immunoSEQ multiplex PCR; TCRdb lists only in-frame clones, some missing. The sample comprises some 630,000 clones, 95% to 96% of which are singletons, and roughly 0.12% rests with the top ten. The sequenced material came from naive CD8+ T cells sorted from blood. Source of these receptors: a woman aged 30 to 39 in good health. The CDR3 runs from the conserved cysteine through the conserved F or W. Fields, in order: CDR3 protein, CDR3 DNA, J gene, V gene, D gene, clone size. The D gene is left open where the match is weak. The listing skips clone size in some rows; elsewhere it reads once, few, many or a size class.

CDR3: CASSDLGGGEYQETQYF
DNA: TGTGCCAGCAGTGACCTTGGGGGCGGAGAGTACCAAGAGACCCAGTACTTC
J: TRBJ2-5
V: TRBV6-1
D: -
size: -

CDR3: CASSLARRTEAFF
DNA: TGTGCCAGCAGCTTAGCCAGACGCACTGAAGCTTTCTTT
J: TRBJ1-1
V: TRBV11-2
D: -
size: -

CDR3: CASSINLADFYNEQFF
DNA: TGTGCCAGTAGTATAAATCTAGCGGACTTCTACAATGAGCAGTTCTTC
J: TRBJ2-1
V: TRBV19
D: TRBD2
size: -

CDR3: CSAILAGEVDTQYF
DNA: TGCAGCGCCATACTAGCGGGAGAAGTAGATACGCAGTATTTT
J: TRBJ2-3
V: TRBV29-1
D: TRBD2
size: -

CDR3: CASSSVGGLGYTF
DNA: TGTGCCAGCAGCTCCGTGGGGGGGCTGGGCTACACCTTC
J: TRBJ1-2
V: TRBV5-4
D: -
size: -

CDR3: CASSVSGENIQYF
DNA: TGTGCCAGCAGCGTTAGCGGAGAAAACATTCAGTACTTC
J: TRBJ2-4
V: TRBV5-6
D: -
size: -

CDR3: CASSLLVAHEQFF
DNA: TGTGCCAGCAGTTTATTAGTCGCCCATGAGCAGTTCTTC
J: TRBJ2-1
V: TRBV27
D: -
size: -

CDR3: CASSLSDNEQFF
DNA: TGTGCCAGCAGCCTTAGCGACAATGAGCAGTTCTTC
J: TRBJ2-1
V: TRBV5-4
D: -
size: -

CDR3: CASSFEPRTGTREQYF
DNA: TGTGCCAGCAGTTTCGAGCCACGCACAGGGACTCGCGAGCAGTACTTC
J: TRBJ2-7
V: TRBV28
D: -
size: once

CDR3: CASSQAVRGYETQYF
DNA: TGTGCCAGCAGCCAAGCGGTCAGGGGCTATGAGACCCAGTACTTC
J: TRBJ2-5
V: TRBV14
D: -
size: -

CDR3: CASSVIADRTGHYGYTF
DNA: TGTGCCAGCAGCGTAATCGCCGATCGAACAGGGCACTATGGCTACACCTTC
J: TRBJ1-2
V: TRBV9
D: -
size: -

CDR3: CSVEWTGQGEQYF
DNA: TGCAGCGTTGAATGGACAGGGCAAGGAGAGCAGTACTTC
J: TRBJ2-7
V: TRBV29-1
D: TRBD1
size: once

CDR3: CASSYTENTEAFF
DNA: TGTGCCAGCAGTTATACGGAAAACACTGAAGCTTTCTTT
J: TRBJ1-1
V: TRBV2
D: -
size: -

CDR3: CASSSLHGQGNPYGYTF
DNA: TGTGCCAGCAGCTCCCTGCATGGGCAGGGGAATCCCTATGGCTACACCTTC
J: TRBJ1-2
V: TRBV7-9
D: -
size: -

CDR3: CASSYREGLNTEAFF
DNA: TGTGCCAGCAGTTACCGGGAGGGATTGAACACTGAAGCTTTCTTT
J: TRBJ1-1
V: TRBV6-5
D: -
size: -

CDR3: CASSQGKSVGLAGAPRNEQFF
DNA: TGTGCCAGCAGCCAAGGTAAGTCTGTGGGGTTAGCGGGAGCTCCGAGGAATGAGCAGTTCTTC
J: TRBJ2-1
V: TRBV14
D: TRBD2
size: -

CDR3: CASSSGGNQPQHF
DNA: TGTGCCAGCAGCTCAGGGGGAAATCAGCCCCAGCATTTT
J: TRBJ1-5
V: TRBV7-6
D: TRBD1
size: -

CDR3: CASTLTLTGGGVGYTF
DNA: TGTGCCAGCACCCTAACGCTGACAGGGGGTGGAGTTGGCTACACCTTC
J: TRBJ1-2
V: TRBV6-7
D: TRBD1
size: -

CDR3: CSARGGFPFLSEQYF
DNA: TGCAGCGCCCGAGGGGGTTTCCCTTTTCTTAGCGAGCAGTACTTC
J: TRBJ2-7
V: TRBV29-1
D: -
size: -

CDR3: CASRTVGTNEKLFF
DNA: TGTGCCAGCAGGACCGTGGGGACTAATGAAAAACTGTTTTTT
J: TRBJ1-4
V: TRBV27
D: -
size: -

CDR3: CASSPQDTGELFF
DNA: TGTGCCAGCAGCCCACAGGACACCGGGGAGCTGTTTTTT
J: TRBJ2-2
V: TRBV5-6
D: -
size: once

CDR3: CASSLLQSMNTEAFF
DNA: TGTGCCAGCAGCTTGTTACAGTCCATGAACACTGAAGCTTTCTTT
J: TRBJ1-1
V: TRBV5-8
D: -
size: -

CDR3: CASSQDLGEFYEQYF
DNA: TGTGCCAGCAGCCAAGATTTGGGGGAGTTCTACGAGCAGTACTTC
J: TRBJ2-7
V: TRBV14
D: -
size: -

CDR3: CASSADPGLAGNEQFF
DNA: TGTGCCAGCAGCGCCGACCCGGGACTAGCGGGGAATGAGCAGTTCTTC
J: TRBJ2-1
V: TRBV7-3
D: TRBD2
size: -

CDR3: CASSQGLRDSELNTEAFF
DNA: TGTGCCAGCAGCCAAGGGCTCCGGGACAGTGAGCTGAACACTGAAGCTTTCTTT
J: TRBJ1-1
V: TRBV14
D: TRBD1
size: -

CDR3: CASSRQGANEQFF
DNA: TGTGCCAGCTCAAGACAGGGTGCGAATGAGCAGTTCTTC
J: TRBJ2-1
V: TRBV27
D: TRBD1
size: -

CDR3: CACRLAGEGTGELFF
DNA: TGTGCCTGTAGACTAGCGGGAGAAGGGACCGGGGAGCTGTTTTTT
J: TRBJ2-2
V: TRBV28
D: TRBD2
size: -

CDR3: CASSGRDFRAAYNSPLHF
DNA: TGTGCCAGCAGTGGCCGGGACTTTAGAGCGGCCTATAATTCACCCCTCCACTTT
J: TRBJ1-6
V: TRBV25-1
D: -
size: -

CDR3: CASSNGGDTQYF
DNA: TGTGCCAGTAGCAACGGGGGAGATACGCAGTATTTT
J: TRBJ2-3
V: TRBV19
D: -
size: -

CDR3: CASSPRQGSHEQYF
DNA: TGTGCCAGCAGCCCCAGACAGGGTTCCCACGAGCAGTACTTC
J: TRBJ2-7
V: TRBV7-9
D: TRBD1
size: -

CDR3: CASSIGNTGELFF
DNA: TGTGCCAGTAGTATCGGTAACACCGGGGAGCTGTTTTTT
J: TRBJ2-2
V: TRBV19
D: -
size: -

CDR3: CASGLGGTNYGYTF
DNA: TGTGCTAGTGGTTTAGGGGGAACTAACTATGGCTACACCTTC
J: TRBJ1-2
V: TRBV12-5
D: -
size: once

CDR3: CASSLDRKNTEAFF
DNA: TGTGCCAGCAGCTTAGACAGAAAGAACACTGAAGCTTTCTTT
J: TRBJ1-1
V: TRBV13
D: -
size: once

CDR3: CASSGRDRGSGQPQHF
DNA: TGTGCCAGCAGTGGTAGGGACAGGGGTTCGGGTCAGCCCCAGCATTTT
J: TRBJ1-5
V: TRBV6-1
D: TRBD1
size: once

CDR3: CASTPTASGTLSSTDTQYF
DNA: TGTGCCAGCACCCCAACGGCTAGCGGGACCCTATCTAGCACAGATACGCAGTATTTT
J: TRBJ2-3
V: TRBV5-4
D: TRBD2
size: -

CDR3: CASSRTFEGVNGYEQYF
DNA: TGTGCCAGCAGCCGCACGTTCGAGGGGGTTAATGGCTACGAGCAGTACTTC
J: TRBJ2-7
V: TRBV5-6
D: -
size: -

CDR3: CSVFLQGGNTEAFF
DNA: TGCAGCGTTTTCCTACAGGGGGGGAACACTGAAGCTTTCTTT
J: TRBJ1-1
V: TRBV29-1
D: TRBD1
size: -

CDR3: CASSPTDDSGKNIQYF
DNA: TGTGCCAGCAGCCCGACAGATGATTCAGGCAAAAACATTCAGTACTTC
J: TRBJ2-4
V: TRBV5-4
D: -
size: -

CDR3: CASSLATVNYGYTF
DNA: TGTGCCAGCAGTTTGGCGACAGTTAACTATGGCTACACCTTC
J: TRBJ1-2
V: TRBV28
D: -
size: -

CDR3: CASSLAVGGSYEQYF
DNA: TGTGCCAGCAGCTTAGCAGTTGGGGGATCCTACGAGCAGTACTTC
J: TRBJ2-7
V: TRBV7-2
D: -
size: -

CDR3: CAWTVSGSEQYF
DNA: TGTGCCTGGACGGTTAGCGGGAGCGAGCAGTACTTC
J: TRBJ2-7
V: TRBV30
D: TRBD2
size: -

CDR3: CASSLHMTARVAYEQYF
DNA: TGTGCCAGCAGCTTACATATGACTGCGAGGGTGGCCTACGAGCAGTACTTC
J: TRBJ2-7
V: TRBV11-2
D: -
size: -

CDR3: CASSPSWDFLRGYTF
DNA: TGTGCCAGCAGTCCCTCCTGGGACTTTCTGCGGGGCTACACCTTC
J: TRBJ1-2
V: TRBV27
D: -
size: -

CDR3: CSATANYGYTF
DNA: TGCAGTGCTACAGCTAACTATGGCTACACCTTC
J: TRBJ1-2
V: TRBV20-1
D: -
size: -

CDR3: CASRPGLAGVLCGCEQYF
DNA: TGTGCCAGCAGACCCGGGTTAGCGGGAGTTCTTTGTGGATGCGAGCAGTACTTC
J: TRBJ2-7
V: TRBV6-4
D: TRBD2
size: -

CDR3: CASSLPSVNTEAFF
DNA: TGTGCCAGCAGCTTACCCTCTGTGAACACTGAAGCTTTCTTT
J: TRBJ1-1
V: TRBV13
D: -
size: -

CDR3: CASSEPPAQSYGYTF
DNA: TGTGCCAGCAGTGAACCCCCTGCCCAAAGCTATGGCTACACCTTC
J: TRBJ1-2
V: TRBV2
D: -
size: -

CDR3: CASSEAITARIRESDTQYF
DNA: TGTGCCAGCAGTGAGGCAATAACGGCCCGAATAAGGGAATCAGATACGCAGTATTTT
J: TRBJ2-3
V: TRBV2
D: -
size: -

CDR3: CSSSAHDTQYF
DNA: TGCAGCTCCTCCGCACATGATACGCAGTATTTT
J: TRBJ2-3
V: TRBV29-1
D: -
size: -

CDR3: CASSEFGTREKLFF
DNA: TGTGCCAGCAGTGAATTTGGGACGAGGGAAAAACTGTTTTTT
J: TRBJ1-4
V: TRBV25-1
D: -
size: -